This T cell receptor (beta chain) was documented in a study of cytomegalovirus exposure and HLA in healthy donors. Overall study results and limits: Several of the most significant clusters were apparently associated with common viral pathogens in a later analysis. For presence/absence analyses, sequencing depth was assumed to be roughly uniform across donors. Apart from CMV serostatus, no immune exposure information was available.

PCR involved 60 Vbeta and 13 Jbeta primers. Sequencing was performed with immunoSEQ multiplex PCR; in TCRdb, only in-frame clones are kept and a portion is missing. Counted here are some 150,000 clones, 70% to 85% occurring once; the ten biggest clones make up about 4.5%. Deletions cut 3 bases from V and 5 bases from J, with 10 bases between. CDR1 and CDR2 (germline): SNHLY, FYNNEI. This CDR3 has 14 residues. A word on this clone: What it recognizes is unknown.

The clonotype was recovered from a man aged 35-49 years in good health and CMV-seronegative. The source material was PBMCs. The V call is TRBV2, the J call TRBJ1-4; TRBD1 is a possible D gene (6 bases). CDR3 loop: CASSEEQGNEKLFF. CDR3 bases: TGTGCCAGCAGTGAGGAACAGGGCAATGAAAAACTGTTTTTT.